The source of this TCR beta chain is a study of T cells in localized non-small cell lung cancer. The CDR3 loop spans 13 amino acids. Trimming left V 5 bases short and J 6 bases short, with 16 bases between. Germline V gene lookup returns CDR1 GTSNPN and CDR2 SVGIG (reference sequence). Study results and caveats: Greater blood T cell density accompanied longer overall survival. Uninvolved adjacent lung showed the highest T cell clonality, exceeding tumor. Investigators sequenced only a single tumor region, leaving heterogeneity possible. The appearance of a median about 62 of the top 100 tumor clones was seen in adjacent lung.

In the case of this clone: The antigen remains unidentified.

Repertoires were generated with immunoSEQ multiplex PCR, while TCRdb's copy carries only in-frame clones and drops some. In the table there are around 30,000 clones, roughly 75% of which are singletons. This TCR was recovered from an older male donor with stage II squamous cell lung carcinoma. The chain carries TRBV30 and TRBJ1-2; D gene ambiguous. This sample comprised peripheral blood, obtained before any cancer treatment. This CDR3 is CAWGGYGRDGYTF. Here the CDR3 DNA reads TGTGCCTGGGGTGGGTACGGTAGGGATGGCTACACCTTC.